The rows below give T cell receptor beta chains drawn from one sample of a study of beta chain features in type 1 diabetes. The assay was immunoSEQ multiplex PCR, and TCRdb's table has in-frame clones only and misses some. The table lists 500,000 to 700,000 clones, 15% to 18% of them singletons. The sequenced material came from naive CD4+ T cells from blood. These receptors were collected from a man younger than 35 in good health. CDR3s include the opening cysteine and the closing phenylalanine or tryptophan. Each record gives: clone size, V gene, D gene, CDR3 length, J gene, CDR3 protein, CDR3 DNA. The D gene is left open where the match is weak. Clone sizes are given selectively: once, few, many, or a class where the clone is expanded.

.	TRBV7-2	.	13	TRBJ1-6	CASSSTGDSPLHF	TGTGCCAGCAGCTCAACGGGGGATTCACCCCTCCACTTT
few	TRBV29-1	.	13	TRBJ2-7	CSATGPGSYEQYF	TGCAGCGCCACCGGGCCGGGCTCCTACGAGCAGTACTTC
.	TRBV18	TRBD1	14	TRBJ2-4	CASSPDRGQGIQYF	TGTGCCAGCTCACCAGACAGGGGGCAGGGCATTCAGTACTTC
few	TRBV21-1	.	11	TRBJ2-7	CASSKASEQYF	TGTGCCAGCAGCAAAGCGTCCGAGCAGTACTTC
.	TRBV28	.	10	TRBJ2-7	CASSTYEQYF	TGTGCCAGCAGCACCTACGAGCAGTACTTC
few	TRBV19	.	16	TRBJ2-1	CASTKPGVDSYNEQFF	TGTGCCAGTACAAAGCCGGGGGTTGACAGCTACAATGAGCAGTTCTTC
.	TRBV15	.	16	TRBJ1-4	CATSRGGLATNEKLFF	TGTGCCACCAGCAGAGGGGGGCTTGCAACTAATGAAAAACTGTTTTTT
.	TRBV9	TRBD1	16	TRBJ2-1	CASSVAHLGQGNEQFF	TGTGCCAGCAGCGTAGCCCATCTTGGACAGGGGAATGAGCAGTTCTTC
.	TRBV25-1	.	15	TRBJ1-4	CASSEGGRGDEKLFF	TGTGCCAGCAGTGAAGGGGGACGCGGGGATGAAAAACTGTTTTTT
.	TRBV4-3	.	16	TRBJ2-2	CASSQGLGMGTGELFF	TGCGCCAGCAGCCAGGGGTTGGGAATGGGGACTGGGGAGCTGTTTTTT
.	TRBV7-2	.	16	TRBJ1-2	CASRLAGLLNQYGYTF	TGTGCCAGCAGACTGGCCGGGCTACTTAACCAATATGGCTACACCTTC